Each of the 7 T cell receptor beta chains below was sequenced from the same sample in a study of control samples from healthy donors and cancer patients. Some clones are missing from TCRdb's copy, which holds only in-frame ones; the method was immunoSEQ multiplex PCR. Of about 150,000 clones listed, around 90% are singletons. Sequenced input: blood. Receptors originate from a woman between 40 and 50 years old in good health.

The CDR3 DNA reads as TGTGCCAGCAGCTTAGCGGGGGGCGGGGAGACCCAGTACTTC. Protein product: CASSLAGGGETQYF. This rearrangement joins TRBV7-6 to TRBJ2-5, with D possibly being TRBD1 or TRBD2 (6 bases each). The CDR3 runs 14 residues. Germline V CDR1 and CDR2: SGHVS, FNYEAQ. Trimming removed 0 bases from V and 5 bases from J, with 10 bases in between.

This chain links TRBV11-2 with TRBJ1-3; D is undetermined. V was pared by 1 base and J by 0 bases, with 10 bases between. This CDR3 is built from 16 residues. Germline V lookup: CDR1 SGHAT, CDR2 FQNNGV. The CDR3 region has the DNA TGTGCCAGCAGCTTAGGACCAGGTGCCTCTGGAAACACCATATATTTT. Its translation: CASSLGPGASGNTIYF.

The chain joins TRBV5-1 to TRBJ2-7; D is unclear. This CDR3 spans 15 amino acids. Germline V CDR1 and CDR2: SGHRS, YFSETQ. Trimming removed 0 bases from V and 2 bases from J, with 12 bases in between. DNA of the CDR3: TGCGCCAGCAGCTTGGAACCAGGAGTCACCTACGAGCAGTACTTC. Its protein product is CASSLEPGVTYEQYF.

The CDR3 nucleotides read TGTGCCAGCAGTGAAATGTCGGGGGGCCTCAATGAGCAGTTCTTC. This encodes CASSEMSGGLNEQFF. This chain uses TRBV6-1 with TRBJ2-1, with D possibly matching TRBD2 (7 bases). Trimming shortened V by 2 bases and J by 6 bases, and 14 bases separated the two germline ends. Germline values: CDR1 MNHNS, CDR2 SASEGT. The CDR3 runs 15 residues.

The chain uses TRBV6-6 and TRBJ1-2; D gene unclear. This CDR3 is built from 13 residues. Trimming took 2 bases from V and 3 from J, leaving 7 bases between them. CDR1 and CDR2 (germline): MNHNY, SVGAGI (reference sequence). The CDR3 loop reads CASSYDRDYGYTF. In DNA, the CDR3 is TGTGCCAGCAGTTACGACCGGGACTATGGCTACACCTTC.

The chain uses TRBV7-9 and TRBJ1-5; D ambiguous. With 5 bases removed from V and 2 bases from J, the gap between germline ends came to 13 bases. The germline V gene has CDR1 SEHNR and CDR2 FQNEAQ (reference sequence). The CDR3 has 15 residues. CDR3 residues: CASSDIVAGNQPQHF. DNA for the CDR3: TGTGCCAGCAGCGATATAGTAGCGGGCAATCAGCCCCAGCATTTT.

This clone has only one observation. The rearrangement links TRBV7-8 to TRBJ2-5, with 8 bases aligning to TRBD1. The length of the CDR3 is 16 residues. V trimming: 5 bases; J trimming: 1 base; junction bases outside the gene matches: 9. Germline lookup yields CDR1 SGHVS and CDR2 FQNEAQ. CDR3 sequence (DNA): TGTGCCAGCAGCATTAAACCAGGGGGCCCCCAAGAGACCCAGTACTTC. It yields the protein CASSIKPGGPQETQYF.